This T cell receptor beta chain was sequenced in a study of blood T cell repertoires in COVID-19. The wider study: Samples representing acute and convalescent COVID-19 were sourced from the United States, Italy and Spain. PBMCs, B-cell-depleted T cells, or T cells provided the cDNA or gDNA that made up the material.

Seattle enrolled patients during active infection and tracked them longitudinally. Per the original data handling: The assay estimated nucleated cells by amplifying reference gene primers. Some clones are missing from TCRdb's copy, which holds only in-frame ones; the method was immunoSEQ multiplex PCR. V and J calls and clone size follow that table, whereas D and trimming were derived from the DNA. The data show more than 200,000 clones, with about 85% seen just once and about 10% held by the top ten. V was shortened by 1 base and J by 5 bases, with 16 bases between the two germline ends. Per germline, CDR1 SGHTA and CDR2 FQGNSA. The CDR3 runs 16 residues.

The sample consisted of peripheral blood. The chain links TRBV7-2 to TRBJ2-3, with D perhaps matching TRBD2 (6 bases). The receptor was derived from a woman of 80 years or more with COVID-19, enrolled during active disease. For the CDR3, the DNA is TGTGCCAGCAGCTTAGTGAGACTAGAGGGGAGAGATACGCAGTATTTT. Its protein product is CASSLVRLEGRDTQYF.